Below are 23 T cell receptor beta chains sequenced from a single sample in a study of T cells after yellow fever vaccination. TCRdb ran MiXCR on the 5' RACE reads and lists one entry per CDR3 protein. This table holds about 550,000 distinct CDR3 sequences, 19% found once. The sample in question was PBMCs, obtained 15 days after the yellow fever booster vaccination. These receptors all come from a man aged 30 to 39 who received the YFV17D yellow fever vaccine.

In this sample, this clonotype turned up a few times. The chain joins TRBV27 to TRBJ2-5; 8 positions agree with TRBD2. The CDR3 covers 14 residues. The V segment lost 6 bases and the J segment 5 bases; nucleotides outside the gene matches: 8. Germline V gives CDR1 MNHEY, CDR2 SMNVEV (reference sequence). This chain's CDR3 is CASRRTSPWETQYF. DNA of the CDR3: TGTGCCAGCAGACGGACTAGCCCATGGGAGACCCAGTACTTC.

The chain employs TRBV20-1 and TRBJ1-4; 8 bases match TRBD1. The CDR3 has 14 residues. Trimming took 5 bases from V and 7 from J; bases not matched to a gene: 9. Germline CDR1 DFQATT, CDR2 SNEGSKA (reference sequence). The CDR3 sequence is CSAAAGQGVEKLFF. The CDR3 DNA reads TGCAGTGCTGCGGCCGGACAGGGAGTTGAAAAACTGTTTTTT.

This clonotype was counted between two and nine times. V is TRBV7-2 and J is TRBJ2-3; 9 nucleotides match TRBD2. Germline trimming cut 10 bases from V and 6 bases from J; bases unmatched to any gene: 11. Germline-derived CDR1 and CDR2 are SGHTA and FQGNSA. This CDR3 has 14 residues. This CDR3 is CATKLRAGGDTQYF. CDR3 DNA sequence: TGTGCCACCAAGCTTCGAGCGGGAGGCGATACGCAGTATTTT.

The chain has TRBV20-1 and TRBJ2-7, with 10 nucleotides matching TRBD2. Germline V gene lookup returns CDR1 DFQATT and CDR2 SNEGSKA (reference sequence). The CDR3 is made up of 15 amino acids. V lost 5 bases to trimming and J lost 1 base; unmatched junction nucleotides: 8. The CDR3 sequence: CSALQAGGPSYEQYF. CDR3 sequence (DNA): TGCAGTGCTTTACAAGCGGGAGGGCCTTCCTACGAGCAGTACTTC.

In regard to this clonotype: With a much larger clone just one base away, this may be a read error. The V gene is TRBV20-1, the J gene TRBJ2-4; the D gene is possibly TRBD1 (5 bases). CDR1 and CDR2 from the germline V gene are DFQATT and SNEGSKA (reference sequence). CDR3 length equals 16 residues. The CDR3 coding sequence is TGCTGTGCTAGAGATCAGGGAACGAAGACCAAAAACATTCAGTACTTC. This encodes CCARDQGTKTKNIQYF.

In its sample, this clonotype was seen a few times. This CDR3 reads CASSLGTGDYNEQFF. CDR3 coding DNA: TGTGCCAGCTCACTGGGGACAGGGGACTACAATGAGCAGTTCTTC. V usage is TRBV18 and J usage is TRBJ2-1; 10 bases fit TRBD1. V shed 4 bases, J shed 3 bases, and the junction held 3 bases outside the gene matches. The length of the CDR3 is 15 residues. Germline V gene data show CDR1 as KGHSH and CDR2 as LQKENI.

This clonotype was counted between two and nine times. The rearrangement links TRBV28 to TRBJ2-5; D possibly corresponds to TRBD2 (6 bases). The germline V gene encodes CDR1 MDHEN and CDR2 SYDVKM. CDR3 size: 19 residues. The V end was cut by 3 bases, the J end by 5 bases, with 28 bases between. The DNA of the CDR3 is TGTGCCAGCAGTTTGCAATCCCATCAACCCTGGCGGGATTGGGAGACCCAGTACTTC. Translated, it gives CASSLQSHQPWRDWETQYF.

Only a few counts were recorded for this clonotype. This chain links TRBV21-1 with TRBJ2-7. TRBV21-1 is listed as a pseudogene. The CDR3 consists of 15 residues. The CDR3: CATEKAGSGEREQYF. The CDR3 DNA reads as TGTGCCACCGAGAAAGCGGGATCCGGAGAGCGCGAGCAGTACTTC.

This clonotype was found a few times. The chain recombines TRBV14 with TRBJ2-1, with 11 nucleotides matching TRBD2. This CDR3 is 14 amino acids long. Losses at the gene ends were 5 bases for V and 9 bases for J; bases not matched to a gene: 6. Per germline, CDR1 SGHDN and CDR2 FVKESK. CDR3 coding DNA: TGTGCCAGCAGCAGAACTCTAGCGGGAGGTGAGCAGTTCTTC. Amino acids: CASSRTLAGGEQFF.

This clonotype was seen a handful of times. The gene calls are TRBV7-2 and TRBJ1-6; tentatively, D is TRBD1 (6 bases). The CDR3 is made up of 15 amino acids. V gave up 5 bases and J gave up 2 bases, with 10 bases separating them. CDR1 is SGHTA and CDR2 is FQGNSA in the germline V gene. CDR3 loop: CASSARTAYNSPLHF. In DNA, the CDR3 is TGTGCCAGCAGCGCCCGGACAGCCTATAATTCACCCCTCCACTTT.

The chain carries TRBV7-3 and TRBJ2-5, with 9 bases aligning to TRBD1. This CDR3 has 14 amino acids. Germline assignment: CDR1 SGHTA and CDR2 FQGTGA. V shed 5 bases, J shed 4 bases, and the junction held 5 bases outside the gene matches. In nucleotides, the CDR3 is TGTGCCAGCAGCCTCGACAGGGGGGCAGAGACCCAGTACTTC. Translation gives CASSLDRGAETQYF.

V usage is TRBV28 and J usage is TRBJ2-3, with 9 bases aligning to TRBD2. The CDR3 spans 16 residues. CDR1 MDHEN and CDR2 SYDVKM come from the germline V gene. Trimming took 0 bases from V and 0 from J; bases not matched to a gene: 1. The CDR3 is CASSLWREGSTDTQYF. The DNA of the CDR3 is TGTGCCAGCAGTTTATGGCGGGAGGGGAGCACAGATACGCAGTATTTT.

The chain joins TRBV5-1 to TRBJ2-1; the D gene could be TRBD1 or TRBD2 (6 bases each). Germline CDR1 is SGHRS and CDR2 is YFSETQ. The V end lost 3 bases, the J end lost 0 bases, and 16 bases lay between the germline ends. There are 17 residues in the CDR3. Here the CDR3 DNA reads TGCGCCAGCAGCTACGGGGGCGGTTCGTACTCCTACAATGAGCAGTTCTTC. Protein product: CASSYGGGSYSYNEQFF.

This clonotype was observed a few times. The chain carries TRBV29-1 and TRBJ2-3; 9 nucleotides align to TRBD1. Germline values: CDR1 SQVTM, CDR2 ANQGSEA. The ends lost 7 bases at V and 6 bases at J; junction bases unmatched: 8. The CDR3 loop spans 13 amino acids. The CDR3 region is CSAGTGTFDTQYF. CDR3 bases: TGCAGCGCTGGGACAGGGACTTTCGATACGCAGTATTTT.

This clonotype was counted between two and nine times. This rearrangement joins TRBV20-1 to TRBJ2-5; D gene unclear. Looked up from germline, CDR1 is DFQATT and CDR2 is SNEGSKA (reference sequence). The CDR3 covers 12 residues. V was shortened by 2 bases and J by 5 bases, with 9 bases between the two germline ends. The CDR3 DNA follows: TGCAGTGCTAGAACCCTTGAGGAGACCCAGTACTTC. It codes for CSARTLEETQYF.

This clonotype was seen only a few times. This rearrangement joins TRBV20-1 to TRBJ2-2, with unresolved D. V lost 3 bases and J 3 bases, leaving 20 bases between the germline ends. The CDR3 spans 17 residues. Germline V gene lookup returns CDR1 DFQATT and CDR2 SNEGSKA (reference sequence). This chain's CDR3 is CSASPASSRSYTGELFF. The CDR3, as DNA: TGCAGTGCTAGCCCTGCGTCGAGTCGGTCGTACACCGGGGAGCTGTTTTTT.

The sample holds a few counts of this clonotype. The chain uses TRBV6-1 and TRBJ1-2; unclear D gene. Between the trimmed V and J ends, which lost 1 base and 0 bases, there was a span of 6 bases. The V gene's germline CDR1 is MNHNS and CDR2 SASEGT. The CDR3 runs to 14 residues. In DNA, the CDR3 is TGTGCCAGCAGTGAAGGACCAACTAACTATGGCTACACCTTC. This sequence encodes CASSEGPTNYGYTF.

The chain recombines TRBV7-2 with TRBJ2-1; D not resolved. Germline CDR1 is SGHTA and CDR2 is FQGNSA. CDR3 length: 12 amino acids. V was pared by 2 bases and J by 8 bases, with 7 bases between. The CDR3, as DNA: TGTGCCAGCAGCTTAACTCACGATGAGCAGTTCTTC. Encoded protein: CASSLTHDEQFF.

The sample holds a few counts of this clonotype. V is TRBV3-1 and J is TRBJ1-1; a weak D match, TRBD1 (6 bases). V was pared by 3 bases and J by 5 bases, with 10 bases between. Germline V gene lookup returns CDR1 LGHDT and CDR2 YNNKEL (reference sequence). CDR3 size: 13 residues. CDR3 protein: CASSQTGMTEAFF. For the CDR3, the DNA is TGTGCCAGCAGCCAGACAGGTATGACTGAAGCTTTCTTT.

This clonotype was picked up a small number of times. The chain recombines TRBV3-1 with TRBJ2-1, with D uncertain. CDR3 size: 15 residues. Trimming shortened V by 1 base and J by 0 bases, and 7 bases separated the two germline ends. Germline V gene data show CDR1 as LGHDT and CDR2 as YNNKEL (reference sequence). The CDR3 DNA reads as TGTGCCAGCAGCCAAGGAGACGGCTCCTACAATGAGCAGTTCTTC. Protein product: CASSQGDGSYNEQFF.

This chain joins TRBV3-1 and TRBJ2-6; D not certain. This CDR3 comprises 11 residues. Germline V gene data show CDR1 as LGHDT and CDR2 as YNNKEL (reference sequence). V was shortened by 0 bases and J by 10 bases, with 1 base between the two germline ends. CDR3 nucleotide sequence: TGTGCCAGCAGCCAAGAAAACGTCCTGACTTTC. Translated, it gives CASSQENVLTF.

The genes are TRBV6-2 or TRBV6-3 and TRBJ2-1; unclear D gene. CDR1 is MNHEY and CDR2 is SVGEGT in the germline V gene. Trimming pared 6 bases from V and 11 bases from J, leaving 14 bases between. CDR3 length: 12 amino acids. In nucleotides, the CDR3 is TGTGCCAGCAGCCCGAAACCCCCTAAGCAGTTCTTC. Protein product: CASSPKPPKQFF.

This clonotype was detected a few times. This chain's CDR3 is CASSLQVGGTDTQYF. The CDR3, as DNA: TGTGCCAGCAGCTTACAGGTGGGGGGCACAGATACGCAGTATTTT. The chain carries TRBV7-2 and TRBJ2-3; D possibly matches TRBD1 or TRBD2 (5 bases each). Germline V gene sequence: CDR1 SGHTA, CDR2 FQGNSA. The CDR3 is 15 residues long. The V end was cut by 2 bases, the J end by 1 base, with 10 bases between.